Listed below are T cell receptor beta chains from one sample, sequenced in a study of blood T cells in healthy people across ages. TCRdb reanalysed the 5' RACE reads using MiXCR and keeps one entry per CDR3 protein. The data contain 700,000 or so distinct CDR3 sequences, 20% to 25% of them singletons. Specimen: blood. These receptors all stem from a man in his sixties or seventies in good health. The CDR3 runs from the conserved cysteine through the conserved F or W. D genes are given only for firm matches. Clone size is given for some rows only: seen once, a few or many times, or a class if the clone is expanded.

>TRBJ2-1|TRBV28|few|.
TGTGCCAGCAGTTTCCCATGGTGGGCGAGCTCCTACAATGAGCAGTTCTTC
CASSFPWWASSYNEQFF
>TRBJ2-5|TRBV5-5|.|.
TGTGCCAGCAGCAAGCATGTTAACTCGGGGGCGGGGGAGACCCAGTACTTC
CASSKHVNSGAGETQYF
>TRBJ2-3|TRBV20-1|.|.
TGCAGTGCGGACCGGATAAACAAAGGTCAAGATACGCAGTATTTT
CSADRINKGQDTQYF
>TRBJ2-3|TRBV3-1|.|TRBD2
TGTGCCAGCAGCCACACCCGTGTTGTTGCGGGAGGTACGCAGTATTTT
CASSHTRVVAGGTQYF
>TRBJ2-2|TRBV11-2|.|.
TGTGCCAGCAGCTTACAGGGGTCGAACACCGGGGAGCTGTTTTTT
CASSLQGSNTGELFF
>TRBJ2-6|TRBV5-1|.|.
TGCGCCAGCAGCACAACCTCAGGGATCTCTGGGGCCAACGTCCTGACTTTC
CASSTTSGISGANVLTF
>TRBJ2-3|TRBV9|.|.
TGTGCCAGCAGCGTAGACTGGGGGGCCACGGATACGCAGTATTTT
CASSVDWGATDTQYF
>TRBJ1-1|TRBV7-9|few|.
TGTGCCAGTCGACAGGATCTGGGCACTGAAGCTTTCTTT
CASRQDLGTEAFF
>TRBJ2-1|TRBV6-5|.|.
TGTGCCAGCAGTTGGCAGGCGGAGAGCTCCTACAATGAGCAGTTCTTC
CASSWQAESSYNEQFF
>TRBJ2-1|TRBV7-9|.|TRBD1
TGTGCCAGCAGCCTTTGGACAGGGCCGCTCAATGAGCAGTTCTTC
CASSLWTGPLNEQFF
>TRBJ2-1|TRBV20-1|.|TRBD2
TGCAGTGTAAGCGGGAGTTACAATGAGCAGTTCTTC
CSVSGSYNEQFF
>TRBJ1-4|TRBV25-1|.|.
.
CASSTSQGHEKLFF
>TRBJ2-5|TRBV6-1|many|.
TGTGCCAGCATCCGAGCATCCCTGGAGACCCAGTACTTC
CASIRASLETQYF
>TRBJ1-4|TRBV6-5|few|.
TGTGCCAGCAGTTACGGCAGGGACTCCGAAAAACTGTTTTTT
CASSYGRDSEKLFF
>TRBJ2-4|TRBV6-1|few|TRBD2
TGTGCCAGCAGTGAATGGACTCCCCCGGGAGGCAAAAACATTCAGTACTTC
CASSEWTPPGGKNIQYF
>TRBJ2-1|TRBV12-3/TRBV12-4|.|.
TGTGCCAGCAGTATTACAGTGGACAATGAGCAGTTCTTC
CASSITVDNEQFF
>TRBJ2-7|TRBV3-1|.|TRBD2
TGTGCCAGCAGCCTTTTAGCGGGAAGCTCCTACGAGCAGTACTTC
CASSLLAGSSYEQYF
>TRBJ1-5|TRBV6-5|.|.
TGTGCCAGCAGTCTAATATACAGTTTGCCCCAGCATTTT
CASSLIYSLPQHF
>TRBJ2-1|TRBV6-2/TRBV6-3|few|.
TGTGCCAGCAGTTTGGGGCCGTTTACCTCCTACAATGAGCAGTTCTTC
CASSLGPFTSYNEQFF
>TRBJ2-2|TRBV12-3/TRBV12-4|few|TRBD2
TGTGCCAGCAGTCCCGGACTAGTAAAGGCCGGGGAGCTGTTTTTT
CASSPGLVKAGELFF
>TRBJ1-1|TRBV7-9|.|TRBD1
TGTGCCAGCAGCCGACGACAGGGATGGAGTGTTGAAGCTTTCTTT
CASSRRQGWSVEAFF
>TRBJ2-3|TRBV7-9|.|.
TGTGCCAGCAGCTCCTTTACCATCACAGATACGCAGTATTTT
CASSSFTITDTQYF
>TRBJ2-3|TRBV29-1|.|.
TGCAGCGTTGTAAGGACGACTGTTACTAGCACAGATACGCAGTATTTT
CSVVRTTVTSTDTQYF
>TRBJ2-4|TRBV6-1|few|TRBD1
TGTGCCAGCAGTCATGGACAGGGGGCGGCCAAAAACATTCAGTACTTC
CASSHGQGAAKNIQYF
>TRBJ2-3|TRBV6-6|.|.
TGTGCCAGCAGTTACGAGGGGGGCGACTTGGATACGCAGTATTTT
CASSYEGGDLDTQYF
>TRBJ2-3|TRBV10-1|.|.
TGCGCCAGCAGTGAGGGCAACCCAAATACGCAGTATTTT
CASSEGNPNTQYF
>TRBJ2-7|TRBV2|few|.
TGTGCCAGCCTAGGGGTCCTAGGCTACGAGCAGTACTTC
CASLGVLGYEQYF
>TRBJ2-7|TRBV7-2|few|.
TGTGCCAGCAGCTTAGCTTCAAGGGGCGTGAGGAACGAGCAGTACTTC
CASSLASRGVRNEQYF
>TRBJ2-5|TRBV27|.|.
TGTGCCAGCAGTCCGGCGGGGAAAGCCCTGGAGACCCAGTACTTC
CASSPAGKALETQYF
>TRBJ1-5|TRBV20-1|few|.
TGCAGTGCTAGAACCAGCGGCAATCAGCCCCAGCATTTT
CSARTSGNQPQHF
>TRBJ2-4|TRBV3-1|.|.
TGTGCCAGCACCGGACCGGGACGTTTGGCGTTC
CASTGPGRLAF
>TRBJ1-4|TRBV29-1|.|.
TGCAGCGGGGTCGGTGAAAAACTGTTTTTT
CSGVGEKLFF
>TRBJ2-1|TRBV2|.|.
TGTGCCGCAGCAGGTTTTAGCTCCTACAATGAGCAGTTCTTC
CAAAGFSSYNEQFF
>TRBJ1-1|TRBV29-1|.|.
TGCAGCGTTGATACAGGGCGGAACACTGAAGCTTTCTTT
CSVDTGRNTEAFF
>TRBJ2-2|TRBV7-3|.|.
TGTGCCAGCAGCTTATGGTCGGGGGCGGGGACCGGGGAGCTGTTTTTT
CASSLWSGAGTGELFF
>TRBJ1-1|TRBV7-2|.|TRBD1
TGTGCCAGCACCAGGACAGGACTCATGAACACTGAAGCTTTCTTT
CASTRTGLMNTEAFF
>TRBJ2-2|TRBV12-3/TRBV12-4|few|.
TGTGCCAGCACCGAAGCGAACACCGGGGAGCTGTTTTTT
CASTEANTGELFF
>TRBJ1-5|TRBV27|.|TRBD1
TGTGCCAGCAGTGCAGACAGGGTGGGCAATCAGCCCCAGCATTTT
CASSADRVGNQPQHF
>TRBJ2-1|TRBV12-3/TRBV12-4|.|TRBD2
TGTGCCAGCAGGCCGACTAGCGTCTATGAGCAGTTCTTC
CASRPTSVYEQFF
>TRBJ2-3|TRBV20-1|few|TRBD1
TGCAGTGCTAGAGGGGGACAGGGCGCAGATACGCAGTATTTT
CSARGGQGADTQYF
>TRBJ2-7|TRBV29-1|few|.
TGCAGCGCCTACTCGCCGAATGGATACGAGCAGTACTTC
CSAYSPNGYEQYF
>TRBJ1-5|TRBV12-3/TRBV12-4|.|TRBD1
TGTGCCAGCAGGGGAGGGACAGTCTATAGCAATCAGCCCCAGCATTTT
CASRGGTVYSNQPQHF
>TRBJ1-1|TRBV10-1|few|.
TGCGCCAGCAGTGGAGGGGTCGCTCTGAACACTGAAGCTTTCTTT
CASSGGVALNTEAFF
>TRBJ2-1|TRBV15|.|TRBD2
TGTGCCACCAGCAGAGACCCGCTCACTCAGACTAGCGGGAAGTACAATGAGCAGTTCTTC
CATSRDPLTQTSGKYNEQFF
>TRBJ2-1|TRBV7-2|few|.
TGTGCCAGCAGCTTAGTTCTATTTGAGCAGTTCTTC
CASSLVLFEQFF
>TRBJ2-3|TRBV6-5|few|TRBD1
TGTGCCAGCAGTAGGACAGGGGGTGTTAATACAGATACGCAGTATTTT
CASSRTGGVNTDTQYF